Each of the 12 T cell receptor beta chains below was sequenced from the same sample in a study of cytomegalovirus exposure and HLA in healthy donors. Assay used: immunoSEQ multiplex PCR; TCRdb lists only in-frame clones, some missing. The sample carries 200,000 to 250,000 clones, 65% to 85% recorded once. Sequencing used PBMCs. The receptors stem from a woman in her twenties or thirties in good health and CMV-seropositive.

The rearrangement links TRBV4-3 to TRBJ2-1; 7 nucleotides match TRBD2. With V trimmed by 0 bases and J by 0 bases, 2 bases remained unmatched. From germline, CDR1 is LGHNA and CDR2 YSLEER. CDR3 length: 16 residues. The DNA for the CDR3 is TGCGCCAGCAGCCAAGATTTAGCGGGCTCCTACAATGAGCAGTTCTTC. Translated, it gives CASSQDLAGSYNEQFF.

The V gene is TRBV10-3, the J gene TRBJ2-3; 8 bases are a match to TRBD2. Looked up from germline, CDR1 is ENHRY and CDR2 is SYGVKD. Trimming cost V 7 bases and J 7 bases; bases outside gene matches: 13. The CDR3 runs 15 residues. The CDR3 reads CAITQLAEGRHTQYF. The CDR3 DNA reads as TGTGCCATCACCCAACTAGCGGAGGGACGGCATACGCAGTATTTT.

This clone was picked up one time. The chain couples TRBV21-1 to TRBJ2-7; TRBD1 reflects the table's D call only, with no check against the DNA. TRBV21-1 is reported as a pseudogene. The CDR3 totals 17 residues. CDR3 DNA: TGTGCCAGCAGCAAAAAAGGGTATGACAGTAACTCCTACGAGCAGTACTTC. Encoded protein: CASSKKGYDSNSYEQYF.

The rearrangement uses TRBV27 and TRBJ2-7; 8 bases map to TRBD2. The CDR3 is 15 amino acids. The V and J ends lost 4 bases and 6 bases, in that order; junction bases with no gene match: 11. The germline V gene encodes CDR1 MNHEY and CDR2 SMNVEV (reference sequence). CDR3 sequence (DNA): TGTGCCAGCAGTTCGCCCGGGACTAGTCCCTCCGAGCAGTACTTC. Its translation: CASSSPGTSPSEQYF.

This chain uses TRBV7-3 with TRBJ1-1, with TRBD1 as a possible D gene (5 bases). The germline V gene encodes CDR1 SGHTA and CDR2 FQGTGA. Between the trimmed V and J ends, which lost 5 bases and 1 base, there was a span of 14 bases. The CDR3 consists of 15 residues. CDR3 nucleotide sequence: TGTGCCAGCAGCCTCGGGGGAATAGGGAACACTGAAGCTTTCTTT. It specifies CASSLGGIGNTEAFF.

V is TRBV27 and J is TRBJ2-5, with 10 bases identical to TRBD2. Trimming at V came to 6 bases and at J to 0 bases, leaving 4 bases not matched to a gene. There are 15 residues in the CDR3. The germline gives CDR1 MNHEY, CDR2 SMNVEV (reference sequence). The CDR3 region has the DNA TGTGCCAGCAGCCCCGGGACTAGCGACCAAGAGACCCAGTACTTC. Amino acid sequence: CASSPGTSDQETQYF.

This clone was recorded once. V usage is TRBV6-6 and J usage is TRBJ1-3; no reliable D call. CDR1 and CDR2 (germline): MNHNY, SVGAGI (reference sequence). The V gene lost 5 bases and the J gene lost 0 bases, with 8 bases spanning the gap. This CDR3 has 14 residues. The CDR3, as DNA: TGTGCCAGCAGTCTACAGAGCTCTGGAAACACCATATATTTT. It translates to CASSLQSSGNTIYF.

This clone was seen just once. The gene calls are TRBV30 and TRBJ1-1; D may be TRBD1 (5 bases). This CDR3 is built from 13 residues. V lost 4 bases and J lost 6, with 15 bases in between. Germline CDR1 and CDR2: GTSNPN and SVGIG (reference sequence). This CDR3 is CAWTLGGRAEAFF. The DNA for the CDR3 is TGTGCCTGGACCCTGGGGGGGAGGGCTGAAGCTTTCTTT.

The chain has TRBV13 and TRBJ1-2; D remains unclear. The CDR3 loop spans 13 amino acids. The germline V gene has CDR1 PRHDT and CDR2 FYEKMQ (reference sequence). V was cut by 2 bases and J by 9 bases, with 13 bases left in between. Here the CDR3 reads CASSLTGNWRYTF. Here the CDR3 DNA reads TGTGCCAGCAGCTTAACCGGGAACTGGCGCTACACCTTC.

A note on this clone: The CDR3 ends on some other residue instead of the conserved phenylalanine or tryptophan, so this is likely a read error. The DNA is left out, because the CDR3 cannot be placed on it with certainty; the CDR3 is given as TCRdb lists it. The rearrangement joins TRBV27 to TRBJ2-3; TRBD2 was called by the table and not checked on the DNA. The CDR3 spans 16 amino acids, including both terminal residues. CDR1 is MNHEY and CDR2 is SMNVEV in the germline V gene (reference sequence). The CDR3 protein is CASSLSGGLAGGPTLI.

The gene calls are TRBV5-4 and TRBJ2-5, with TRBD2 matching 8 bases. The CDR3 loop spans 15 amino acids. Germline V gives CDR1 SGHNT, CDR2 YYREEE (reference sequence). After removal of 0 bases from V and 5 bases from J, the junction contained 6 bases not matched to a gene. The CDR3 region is CASSLGAGVEETQYF. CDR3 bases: TGTGCCAGCAGCTTGGGAGCGGGAGTCGAGGAGACCCAGTACTTC.

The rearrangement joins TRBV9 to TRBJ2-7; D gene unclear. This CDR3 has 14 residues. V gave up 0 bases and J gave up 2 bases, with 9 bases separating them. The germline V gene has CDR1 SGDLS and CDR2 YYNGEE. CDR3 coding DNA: TGTGCCAGCAGCGTAGATGGCTCCCCCTACGAGCAGTACTTC. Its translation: CASSVDGSPYEQYF.